Below are 32 T cell receptor beta chains sequenced from a single sample in a study of monozygotic twins with inflammatory bowel disease. TCRdb reprocessed the 5' RACE reads and stores each CDR3 protein as one record, lacking DNA. In all, the sample yields 88,000 or so distinct CDR3 sequences. Sequencing was done on a sample of blood. These receptors were taken from a human donor with ulcerative colitis or Crohn's disease, or a healthy co-twin of an affected twin (not recorded which).

The chain is built from TRBV5-5 and TRBJ1-5; TCRdb lists TRBD1, though no DNA is available to test this call. This CDR3 region has 17 residues. Germline V gene lookup returns CDR1 SGHKS and CDR2 YYEKEE (reference sequence). CDR3 region: CASSLAPRQGAYQPQHF.

The chain combines TRBV25-1 with TRBJ2-7; without DNA, the TCRdb call of TRBD1 cannot be checked. Per germline, CDR1 MGHDK and CDR2 SYGVNS. There are 17 residues in the CDR3. The CDR3 loop reads CASSAQQDGVFTYEQYF.

This chain connects TRBV3-1 to TRBJ2-2; TCRdb's D call, TRBD2, is unchecked because there is no DNA. This CDR3 contains 15 residues. The germline V gene encodes CDR1 LGHDT and CDR2 YNNKEL (reference sequence). Here the CDR3 reads CASTLGLHGTGELFF.

V gene TRBV6-1 combines with J gene TRBJ2-4; the D gene TCRdb calls, TRBD1, cannot be checked with no DNA. Germline V gives CDR1 MNHNS, CDR2 SASEGT. The CDR3 sequence is 16 residues long. The CDR3 spells CASRTGAGATKNIQYF.

The V call is TRBV20-1, the J call TRBJ1-2; TCRdb's D call of TRBD1 is untestable without DNA. Germline CDR1 and CDR2: DFQATT and SNEGSKA (reference sequence). There are 12 residues in the CDR3. The CDR3 is CSATGDVYGYTF.

The rearrangement uses TRBV10-3 and TRBJ1-5. Per germline, CDR1 ENHRY and CDR2 SYGVKD. The CDR3 length is 13 residues. The CDR3 region is CAISAAENQPQHF.

The chain combines TRBV18 with TRBJ2-7. This CDR3 region has 11 residues. Germline loops: CDR1 KGHSH, CDR2 LQKENI. The CDR3: CASSPQYEQYF.

The chain carries TRBV6-5 and TRBJ1-1; TCRdb picks TRBD1, but there is no DNA to check that call. The CDR3 runs 15 residues. Germline V lookup: CDR1 MNHEY, CDR2 SVGAGI. CDR3 sequence: CASSYSMTGIAEAFF.

The chain links TRBV5-1 to TRBJ2-6; TCRdb gives TRBD1 as the D gene, but with no DNA this cannot be confirmed. The germline V gene encodes CDR1 SGHRS and CDR2 YFSETQ. The CDR3 covers 17 residues. CDR3: CASSPGQTTSGANVLTF.

This chain uses TRBV10-3 with TRBJ1-5. Per germline, CDR1 ENHRY and CDR2 SYGVKD. There are 15 residues in the CDR3. CDR3 residues: CAISPVKTGNQPQHF.

The chain couples TRBV6-2 or TRBV6-3 to TRBJ1-5; lacking DNA, the TRBD1 call made by TCRdb goes unchecked. Germline CDR1 MNHEY, CDR2 SVGEGT. This CDR3 spans 16 amino acids. CDR3 sequence reads: CASSTLGQGRTQPQHF.

V is TRBV10-3 and J is TRBJ2-6; the TRBD1 assignment by TCRdb is unverifiable without DNA. This CDR3 region has 16 residues. Germline values: CDR1 ENHRY, CDR2 SYGVKD. CDR3 region: CAIRTPYLAGANVLTF.

The rearrangement joins TRBV7-9 to TRBJ1-1; lacking DNA, the TRBD1 call made by TCRdb goes unchecked. Germline V gene lookup returns CDR1 SEHNR and CDR2 FQNEAQ (reference sequence). The CDR3 is 17 amino acids. CDR3: CASSIARDRSMNTEAFF.

The rearrangement uses TRBV20-1 and TRBJ1-2; absent DNA, TCRdb's TRBD1 call cannot be checked. Germline CDR1 DFQATT, CDR2 SNEGSKA (reference sequence). This CDR3 has 14 amino acids. The CDR3 spells CSARDNTGRGGYTF.

This sequence joins TRBV5-1 and TRBJ1-1. The CDR3 is 12 amino acids. Looked up from germline, CDR1 is SGHRS and CDR2 is YFSETQ. This CDR3 is CASSLETTEAFF.

The chain has TRBV7-9 and TRBJ2-6; without DNA, the TCRdb call of TRBD1 cannot be checked. The germline V gene has CDR1 SEHNR and CDR2 FQNEAQ (reference sequence). There are 17 residues in the CDR3. CDR3 sequence reads: CASSTPGTGIGANVLTF.

The chain recombines TRBV20-1 with TRBJ2-1; TCRdb proposes TRBD1, but this gene call is untestable without DNA. The germline V gene has CDR1 DFQATT and CDR2 SNEGSKA (reference sequence). The CDR3 extends over 16 amino acids. CDR3 in amino acids: CSARDRRQGSESEQFF.

The chain joins TRBV27 to TRBJ2-7; TCRdb calls TRBD1, which cannot be checked without DNA. CDR3 length: 15 amino acids. Germline lookup yields CDR1 MNHEY and CDR2 SMNVEV (reference sequence). The CDR3 spells CASSLNRDSAYEQYF.

The chain carries TRBV20-1 and TRBJ2-7; TCRdb picks TRBD1, but there is no DNA to check that call. The CDR3 has 14 amino acids. CDR1 is DFQATT and CDR2 is SNEGSKA in the germline V gene (reference sequence). CDR3: CSASKGTGFYEQYF.

The genes are TRBV5-1 and TRBJ2-6; absent DNA, TCRdb's TRBD1 call cannot be checked. Germline V CDR1 and CDR2: SGHRS, YFSETQ. This CDR3 is 18 amino acids long. CDR3 residues: CASSPLQGVGSGANVLTF.

The V call is TRBV20-1, the J call TRBJ1-5; TCRdb indicates TRBD1, and absent DNA this call remains unverified. Germline lookup yields CDR1 DFQATT and CDR2 SNEGSKA (reference sequence). The CDR3 has 14 residues. CDR3 residues: CSARAGVGNQPQHF.

V is TRBV7-2 and J is TRBJ1-5; TCRdb proposes TRBD1, but this gene call is untestable without DNA. Germline V gene sequence: CDR1 SGHTA, CDR2 FQGNSA. This CDR3 contains 16 residues. This CDR3 reads CASSWTTGSGNQPQHF.

V gene TRBV24-1 combines with J gene TRBJ1-2; the D gene TCRdb calls, TRBD1, cannot be checked with no DNA. The germline V gene encodes CDR1 KGHDR and CDR2 SFDVKD. This CDR3 has 15 amino acids. The CDR3 reads CATSDPRGSNYGYTF.

CDR3 loop: CAIRTQPGSSNTEAFF. The chain combines TRBV10-3 with TRBJ1-1. The CDR3 sequence is 16 residues long. The germline V gene has CDR1 ENHRY and CDR2 SYGVKD.

V usage is TRBV20-1 and J usage is TRBJ2-2; TCRdb proposes TRBD1, but this gene call is untestable without DNA. Germline V CDR1 and CDR2: DFQATT, SNEGSKA (reference sequence). CDR3 length: 16 residues. The CDR3 loop reads CSARRPGHTNTGELFF.

The V and J genes are TRBV28 and TRBJ1-2. Germline V gene lookup returns CDR1 MDHEN and CDR2 SYDVKM. The CDR3 consists of 14 residues. CDR3 protein: CASLPGGGRYGYTF.

This chain uses TRBV7-9 with TRBJ1-1. CDR1 and CDR2 from the germline V gene are SEHNR and FQNEAQ (reference sequence). This CDR3 contains 14 residues. The CDR3 is CASSTSDGYTEAFF.

The chain carries TRBV2 and TRBJ2-2; lacking DNA, the TRBD2 call made by TCRdb goes unchecked. CDR1 and CDR2 from the germline V gene are SNHLY and FYNNEI. The CDR3 has 14 residues. CDR3 sequence: CASRLGHSTGELFF.

The chain links TRBV5-1 to TRBJ2-5; the D gene TCRdb calls, TRBD2, cannot be checked with no DNA. Germline CDR1 reads SGHRS; CDR2 reads YFSETQ. This CDR3 region has 15 residues. CDR3 region: CASSLGTSDMQTQYF. Full variable domain (rest looked up from reference TRBV5-1 and TRBJ2-5): KAGVTQTPRYLIKTRGQQVTLSCSPISGHRSVSWYQQTPGQGLQFLFEYFSETQRNKGNFPGRFSGRQFSNSRSEMNVSTLELGDSALYLCASSLGTSDMQTQYFGPGTRLLVL.

The genes are TRBV27 and TRBJ1-1; the D gene TCRdb calls, TRBD1, cannot be checked with no DNA. Per germline, CDR1 MNHEY and CDR2 SMNVEV (reference sequence). The CDR3 length is 14 residues. Here the CDR3 reads CDSSLTQGNTEAFF.

The V gene is TRBV6-5, the J gene TRBJ2-1; TCRdb outputs TRBD1, but without DNA this stays unchecked. Germline values: CDR1 MNHEY, CDR2 SVGAGI. The CDR3 contains 15 residues. CDR3 region: CASSYGGAIVSEQFF.

V usage is TRBV18 and J usage is TRBJ2-2; TCRdb proposes TRBD1, but this gene call is untestable without DNA. The CDR3 totals 20 residues. In germline, CDR1 is KGHSH, CDR2 LQKENI. CDR3 residues: CASSPQQGAGQGRNTGELFF.